The rows below give T cell receptor beta chains drawn from one sample of a study of cytotoxic CD8 clonotypes in ibrutinib-treated CLL. TCRdb's copy holds only in-frame clones and misses some; the assay was immunoSEQ multiplex PCR. The table includes roughly 170,000 clones, 84% detected once. The input for sequencing was PBMCs, taken after 24 months of ibrutinib treatment. The receptor set was obtained from a human donor with chronic lymphocytic leukemia. The conserved cysteine and the conserved F or W are not part of the CDR3 here.

>TRBV19|TRBJ1-6
ASSSRTGGNSPLH
>TRBV14|TRBJ1-1
ASSQGRRGAWGKYTEAF
>TRBV6-4|TRBJ1-1
ASRPDWGRNTEAF
>TRBV2|TRBJ1-1
ASSDEGNTEAF
>TRBV25-1|TRBJ1-1
ASSEYKGNTEAF
>TRBV19|TRBJ2-7
ASSTVAIGYEQY
>TRBV7-3|TRBJ1-1
ASSFPGQGVNTEAF
>TRBV5-1|TRBJ1-4
ASSRLGVDTTNEKLF
>TRBV2|TRBJ1-1
ASNRDRKGVNTEAF
>TRBV5-6|TRBJ2-1
ASSWGRGSSEQF
>TRBV10-3|TRBJ2-7
AISRSGTGAEQY
>TRBV11-3|TRBJ2-3
ASSLSTSGRDTQY
>TRBV12-2|TRBJ1-4
ASRPQGREEKLF
>TRBV7-6|TRBJ1-1
ASSLSPRVTNTEAF
>TRBV7-2|TRBJ2-5
ASSSSGAGETQY
>TRBV2|TRBJ2-7
ASSEGRYEQY